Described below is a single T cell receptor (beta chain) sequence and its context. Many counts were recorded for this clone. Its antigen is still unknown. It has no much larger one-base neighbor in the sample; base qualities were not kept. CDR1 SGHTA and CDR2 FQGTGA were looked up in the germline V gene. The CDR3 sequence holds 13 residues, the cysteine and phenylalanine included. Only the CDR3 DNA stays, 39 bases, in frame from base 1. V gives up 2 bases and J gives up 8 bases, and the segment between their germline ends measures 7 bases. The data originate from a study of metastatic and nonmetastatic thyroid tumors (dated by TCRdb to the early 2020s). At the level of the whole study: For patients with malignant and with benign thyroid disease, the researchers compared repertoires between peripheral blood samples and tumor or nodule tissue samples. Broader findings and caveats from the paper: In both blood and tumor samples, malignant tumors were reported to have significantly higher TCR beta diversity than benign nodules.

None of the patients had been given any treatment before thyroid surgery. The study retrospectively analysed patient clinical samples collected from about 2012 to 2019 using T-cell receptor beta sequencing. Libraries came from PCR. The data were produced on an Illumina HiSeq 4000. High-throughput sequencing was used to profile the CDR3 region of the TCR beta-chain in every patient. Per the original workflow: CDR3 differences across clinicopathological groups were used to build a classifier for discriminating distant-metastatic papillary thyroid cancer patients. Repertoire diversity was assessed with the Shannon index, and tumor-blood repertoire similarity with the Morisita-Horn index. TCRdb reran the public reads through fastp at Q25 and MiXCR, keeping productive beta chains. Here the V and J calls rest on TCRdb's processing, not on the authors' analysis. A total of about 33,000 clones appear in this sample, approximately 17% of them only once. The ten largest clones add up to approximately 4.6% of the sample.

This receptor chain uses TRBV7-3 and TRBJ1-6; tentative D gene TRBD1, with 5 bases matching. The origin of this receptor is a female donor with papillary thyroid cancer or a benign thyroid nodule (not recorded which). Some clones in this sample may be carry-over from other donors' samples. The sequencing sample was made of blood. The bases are TGTGCCAGCAGCTTAGACAGCGATTCACCCCTCCACTTT. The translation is CASSLDSDSPLHF. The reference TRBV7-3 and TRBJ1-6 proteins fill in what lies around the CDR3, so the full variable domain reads GAGVSQTPSNKVTEKGKYVELRCDPISGHTALYWYRQSLGQGPEFLIYFQGTGAADDSGLPNDRFFAVRPEGSVSTLKIQRTERGDSAVYLCASSLDSDSPLHFGNGTRLTVT.